One T cell receptor (beta chain) is described in this entry. This entry belongs to a study of CD8+ T cells in alopecia areata. Once RNA had been extracted, it was reverse transcribed into cDNA to act as the sequencing template. Clones were read by immunoSEQ multiplex PCR, and TCRdb kept only the in-frame ones, dropping some. The sample records nearly 95,000 clones, 70% to 80% being singletons. Trimming stripped 5 bases from V and 2 bases from J, with 13 bases between. CDR1 and CDR2 (germline): SGHTA, FQGNSA. This CDR3 is 15 amino acids long. Treatment defined: oral pan-JAK inhibitor, 5-10 mg twice daily.

The chain employs TRBV7-2 and TRBJ2-1; maybe TRBD2 (5 bases). Sequencing used CD8+ T cells sorted from blood, obtained between weeks 44 and 45, from a patient treated with tofacitinib. This TCR came from a human donor with alopecia areata. CDR3 DNA sequence: TGTGCCAGCAGCCTCGGGAAGACGGCCTACAATGAGCAGTTCTTC. As protein: CASSLGKTAYNEQFF.